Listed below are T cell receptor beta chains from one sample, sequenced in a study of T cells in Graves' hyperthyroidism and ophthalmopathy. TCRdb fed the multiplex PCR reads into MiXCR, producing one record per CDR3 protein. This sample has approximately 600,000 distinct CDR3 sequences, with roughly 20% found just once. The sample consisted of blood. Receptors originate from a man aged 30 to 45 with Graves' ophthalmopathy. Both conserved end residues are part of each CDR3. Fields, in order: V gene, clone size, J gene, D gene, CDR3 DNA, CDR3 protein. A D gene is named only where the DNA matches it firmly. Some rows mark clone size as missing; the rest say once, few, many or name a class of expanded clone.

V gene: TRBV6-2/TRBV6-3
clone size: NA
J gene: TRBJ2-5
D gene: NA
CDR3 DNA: TGTGCCAGCAGGGGACAACTAGAGACCCAGTACTTC
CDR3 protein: CASRGQLETQYF

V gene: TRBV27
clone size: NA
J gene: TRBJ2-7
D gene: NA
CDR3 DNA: TGTGCCAGCAGTTTATCCAAGGGGCTCCCCTACGAGCAGTACTTC
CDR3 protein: CASSLSKGLPYEQYF

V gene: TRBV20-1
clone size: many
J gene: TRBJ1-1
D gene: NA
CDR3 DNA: TGCAGTGCTAGAGAGCCAGGACGCGATTTTGAAGCTTTCTTT
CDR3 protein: CSAREPGRDFEAFF

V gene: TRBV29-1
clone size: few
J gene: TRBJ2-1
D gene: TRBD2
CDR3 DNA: TGCAGCGTTCGCCTAGCGGGAGTCGGTGAGCAGTTCTTC
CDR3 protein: CSVRLAGVGEQFF

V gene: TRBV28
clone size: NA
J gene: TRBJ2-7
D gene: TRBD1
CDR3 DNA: TGTGCCAGCAGCGATATTGGGACAGGACACTACGAGCAGTACTTC
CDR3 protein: CASSDIGTGHYEQYF

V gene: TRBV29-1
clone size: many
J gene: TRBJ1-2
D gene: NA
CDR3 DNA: TGCAGCGTTGAAGATCGGGACTATGGCTACACCTTC
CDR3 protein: CSVEDRDYGYTF

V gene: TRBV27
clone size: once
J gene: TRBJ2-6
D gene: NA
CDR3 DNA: TGTGCCAGCTCCACTAGGGCCAACGTCCTGACTTTC
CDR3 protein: CASSTRANVLTF

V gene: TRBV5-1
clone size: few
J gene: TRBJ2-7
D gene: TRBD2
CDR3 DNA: TGCGCCAGCAGCAACGCAGCGGAAACTCGGACTAGCGGGGTCATGCGCTACGAGCAGTACTTC
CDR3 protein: CASSNAAETRTSGVMRYEQYF

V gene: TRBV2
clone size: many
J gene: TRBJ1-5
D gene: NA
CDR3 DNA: TGTGCCAGCAGTGAAGCGAGGGGAGGCCAGCCCCAGCATTTT
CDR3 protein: CASSEARGGQPQHF

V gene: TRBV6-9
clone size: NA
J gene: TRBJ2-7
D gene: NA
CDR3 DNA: TGTGCCAGCAGTTCCCTTATCGGGACTGGCGGGTCCTACGAGCAGTACTTC
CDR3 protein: CASSSLIGTGGSYEQYF

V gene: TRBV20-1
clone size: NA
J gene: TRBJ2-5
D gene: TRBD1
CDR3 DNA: TGCAGCGATCATGACAGGGCGGAAGAGACCCAGTACTTC
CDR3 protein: CSDHDRAEETQYF

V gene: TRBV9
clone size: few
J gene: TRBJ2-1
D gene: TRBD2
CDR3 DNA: TGTGCCAGCAGCCCCCCGAGGGGCGGGGGAGTAGGAGAGCAGTTCTTC
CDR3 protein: CASSPPRGGGVGEQFF

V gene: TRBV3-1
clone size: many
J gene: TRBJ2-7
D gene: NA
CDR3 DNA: TGTGCCAGCAGCCAAGGGGCGGGTAACTCCTACGAGCAGTACTTC
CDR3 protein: CASSQGAGNSYEQYF

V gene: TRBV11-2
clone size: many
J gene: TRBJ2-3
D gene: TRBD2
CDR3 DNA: TGTGCCAGCAGCCCCCCGGTGCGGGGGGGGTCAGATACGCAGTATTTT
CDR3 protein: CASSPPVRGGSDTQYF

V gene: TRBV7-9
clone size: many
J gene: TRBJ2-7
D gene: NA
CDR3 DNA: TGTGCCAGCAGCCTACAGGGAGGGAACGCGTACGAGCAGTACTTC
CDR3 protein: CASSLQGGNAYEQYF

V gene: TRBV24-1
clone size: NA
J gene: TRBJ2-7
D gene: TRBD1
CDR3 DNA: TGTGCCACCAGCGCAGGGGGCTCCTACGAGCAGTACTTC
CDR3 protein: CATSAGGSYEQYF

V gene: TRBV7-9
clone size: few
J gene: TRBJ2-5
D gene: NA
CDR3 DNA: TGTGCCAGCAGCCTCACAGGTTCTTGGCAAGAGACCCAGTACTTC
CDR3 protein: CASSLTGSWQETQYF

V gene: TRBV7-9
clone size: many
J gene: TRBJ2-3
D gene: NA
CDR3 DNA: TGTGCCAGCAGCTCAACCGAACAGGGTGGTCTCTCAGATACGCAGTATTTT
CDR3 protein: CASSSTEQGGLSDTQYF

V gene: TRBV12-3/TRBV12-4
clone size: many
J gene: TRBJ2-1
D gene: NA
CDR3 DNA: TGTGCCAGCAGTTTCGGGGATGAGCAGTTCTTC
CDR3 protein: CASSFGDEQFF

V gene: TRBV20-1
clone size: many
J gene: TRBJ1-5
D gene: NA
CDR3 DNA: TGCAGTGCTGGGACTCCAGGCAATCAGCCCCAGCATTTT
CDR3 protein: CSAGTPGNQPQHF

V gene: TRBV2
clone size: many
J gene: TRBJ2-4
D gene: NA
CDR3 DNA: TGTGCCAGCAGTGAAGCCATGACGAGGCCGGAGTTCGCCAAAAACATTCAGTACTTC
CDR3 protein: CASSEAMTRPEFAKNIQYF

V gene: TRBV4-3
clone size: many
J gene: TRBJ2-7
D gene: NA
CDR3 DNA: TGCGCCAGCAGCCAAGATACGGGATTCAACGAGCAGTACTTC
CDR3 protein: CASSQDTGFNEQYF

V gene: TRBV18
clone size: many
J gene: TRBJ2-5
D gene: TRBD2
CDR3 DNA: TGTGCCAGCTCACCTGGGGTAGCGGGAGTTTCGGAGACCCAGTACTTC
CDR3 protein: CASSPGVAGVSETQYF

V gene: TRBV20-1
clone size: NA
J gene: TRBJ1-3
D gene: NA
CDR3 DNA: TGCAGTGCTCGGACGGTGGGGTCGGACACCATATATTTT
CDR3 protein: CSARTVGSDTIYF

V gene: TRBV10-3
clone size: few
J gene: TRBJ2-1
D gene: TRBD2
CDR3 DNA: TGTGCCATCAGTGCGTCTAGCGGTGGCTCCTACAATGAGCAGTTCTTC
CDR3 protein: CAISASSGGSYNEQFF

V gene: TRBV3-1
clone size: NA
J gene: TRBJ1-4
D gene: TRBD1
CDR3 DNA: TGTGCCAGCAGCCAAGGGGACAGGGGAGGTGAAAAACTGTTTTTT
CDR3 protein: CASSQGDRGGEKLFF

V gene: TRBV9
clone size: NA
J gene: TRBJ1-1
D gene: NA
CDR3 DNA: TGTGCCAGCAGCGTAGGAGGTGCCACTGAAGCTTTCTTT
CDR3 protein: CASSVGGATEAFF

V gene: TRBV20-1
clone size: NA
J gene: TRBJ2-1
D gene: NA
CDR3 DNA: TGCAGTGCCGGAAGACTCGCCTTCGGCGAGCAGTTCTTC
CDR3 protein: CSAGRLAFGEQFF

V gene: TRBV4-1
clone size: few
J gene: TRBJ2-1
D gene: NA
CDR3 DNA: TGCGCCAGCAGCCAAGGAACCCGGGGGCTTCTTGATGAGCAGTTCTTC
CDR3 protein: CASSQGTRGLLDEQFF

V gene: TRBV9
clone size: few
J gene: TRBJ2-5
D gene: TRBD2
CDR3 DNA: TGTGCCAGCAGCGTAGAGGAAAGCGGGATGTGGGAGACCCAGTACTTC
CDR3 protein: CASSVEESGMWETQYF